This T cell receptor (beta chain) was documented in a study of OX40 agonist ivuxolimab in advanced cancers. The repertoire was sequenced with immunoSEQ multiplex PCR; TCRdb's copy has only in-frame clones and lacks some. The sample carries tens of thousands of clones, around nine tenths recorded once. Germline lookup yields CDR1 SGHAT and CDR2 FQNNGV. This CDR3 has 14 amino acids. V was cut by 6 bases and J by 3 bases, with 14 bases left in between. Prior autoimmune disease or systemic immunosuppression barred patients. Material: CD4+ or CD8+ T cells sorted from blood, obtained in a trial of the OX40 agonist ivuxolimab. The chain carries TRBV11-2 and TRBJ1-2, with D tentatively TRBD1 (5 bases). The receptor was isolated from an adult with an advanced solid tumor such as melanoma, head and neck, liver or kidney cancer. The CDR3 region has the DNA TGTGCCAGCAGTGCCCGGTCAGGGTACTATGGCTACACCTTC. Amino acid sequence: CASSARSGYYGYTF.